This entry describes one T cell receptor beta chain. Its antigen is currently unknown. The data originate from a study of cytomegalovirus exposure and HLA in healthy donors. With 60 Vbeta and 13 Jbeta primers, the PCR was carried out. Repertoires were generated with immunoSEQ multiplex PCR, while TCRdb's copy carries only in-frame clones and drops some. The sample has more than 150,000 clones; 75% to 85% are singletons. Study observations and caveats: It has been reported that TCR beta sequences accurately predicted the HLA-A and HLA-B alleles of most subjects. HLA restriction was apparent for most CMV-associated TCR beta chains in a later analysis.

The origin of this receptor is a woman under 40 in good health and CMV-seropositive. Sequenced sample: PBMCs.

The CDR3 sequence: CASSRESSYEQYF. CDR3 DNA: TGTGCCAGCAGCCGAGAAAGCTCCTACGAGCAGTACTTC. This chain joins TRBV6-6 and TRBJ2-5; D unclear. The DNA matches TRBJ2-7 better at its end, which makes the J call doubtful. The CDR3 extends over 13 amino acids. From germline, CDR1 is MNHNY and CDR2 SVGAGI (reference sequence).